Below, 8 T cell receptor beta chains from the same sample are listed, as sequenced in a study of CD8 T cells in Susac syndrome. Reverse transcription used about 0.45 to 1 ug RNA and random hexamers. TCRdb analysed the immunoSEQ multiplex PCR reads with MiXCR anew, one entry per CDR3 protein. Of tens of thousands of distinct CDR3 sequences in the sample, about 95% were seen once. Sequences were obtained from CD8+ T cells from PBMCs. The receptors shown here come from a human donor with Susac syndrome.

The chain uses TRBV10-3 and TRBJ2-3, with D tentatively TRBD1 (6 bases). Trimming took 6 bases from V and 0 from J, leaving 16 bases between them. In germline, CDR1 is ENHRY, CDR2 SYGVKD. The CDR3 runs 16 residues. Written as DNA, the CDR3 is TGTGCCATCAGCGAAACAGGGACGGGAAGCACAGATACGCAGTATTTT. Residues: CAISETGTGSTDTQYF.

The CDR3 region is CSVEIDGASGIYEQYF. DNA of the CDR3: TGCAGCGTTGAAATTGACGGGGCTAGCGGAATCTACGAGCAGTACTTC. V is TRBV29-1 and J is TRBJ2-7, with 7 nucleotides matching TRBD2. CDR1 is SQVTM and CDR2 is ANQGSEA in the germline V gene. The CDR3 is made up of 16 amino acids. Trimming at V came to 2 bases and at J to 3 bases, leaving 13 bases not matched to a gene.

The chain joins TRBV23-1 to TRBJ1-2; TRBD1 aligns across 10 bases. TRBV23-1 is treated as an ORF (open reading frame) with a function not yet certain. The CDR3 contains 14 residues. Trimming cost V 2 bases and J 6 bases; bases outside gene matches: 3. The CDR3 nucleotides are TGCGCCAGCAGTCAACAAGGACAGGGGGATGGCTACACCTTC. It encodes CASSQQGQGDGYTF.

The CDR3 is CSARPTVKNIQYF. The CDR3 DNA sequence: TGCAGTGCTAGACCTACAGTAAAAAACATTCAGTACTTC. The rearrangement uses TRBV20-1 and TRBJ2-4; D call uncertain. The CDR3 contains 13 residues. Trimming took off 2 bases at V and 4 bases at J, with 9 bases between the two ends. Germline V gives CDR1 DFQATT, CDR2 SNEGSKA (reference sequence).

The chain combines TRBV30 with TRBJ2-5; TRBD1 aligns across 9 bases. Germline values: CDR1 GTSNPN, CDR2 SVGIG (reference sequence). The CDR3 extends over 13 amino acids. V shed 8 bases and J 5 bases; nucleotides not matched to a gene: 9. Here the CDR3 reads CAGTGSSGETQYF. The CDR3 DNA is TGTGCCGGGACAGGGTCGAGTGGGGAGACCCAGTACTTC. Full variable domain (rest looked up from reference TRBV30 and TRBJ2-5): SQTIHQWPATLVQPVGSPLSLECTVEGTSNPNLYWYRQAAGRGLQLLFYSVGIGQISSEVPQNLSASRPQDRQFILSSKKLLLSDSGFYLCAGTGSSGETQYFGPGTRLLVL.

The chain has TRBV20-1 and TRBJ1-5; no firm D call. CDR3 length equals 14 residues. Germline CDR1 reads DFQATT; CDR2 reads SNEGSKA (reference sequence). V lost 6 bases to trimming and J lost 7 bases, with 19 bases between them. CDR3 nucleotide sequence: TGCAGTGCCCGGAGGTGGGGTTCCTTACAGCCCCAGCATTTT. Its protein product is CSARRWGSLQPQHF.

The rearrangement joins TRBV9 to TRBJ2-5; D is possibly TRBD1 or TRBD2 (5 bases each). The germline gives CDR1 SGDLS, CDR2 YYNGEE. Trimming cost V 2 bases and J 4 bases, with 15 bases left between them. The CDR3 loop spans 15 amino acids. CDR3 region: CASSVLGTEGETQYF. For the CDR3, the DNA is TGTGCCAGCAGCGTCCTCGGGACCGAGGGAGAGACCCAGTACTTC.

V gene TRBV4-3 combines with J gene TRBJ2-5; 8 bases align to TRBD2. The length of the CDR3 is 13 residues. Germline CDR1 is LGHNA and CDR2 is YSLEER. V trimming: 0 bases; J trimming: 13 bases; junction bases outside the gene matches: 7. The CDR3, as DNA: TGCGCCAGCAGCCAAGATAGCGGGGCCCACGTGTACTTC. Its translation is CASSQDSGAHVYF.